The 12 T cell receptor beta chains below all came from one sample that was sequenced in a study of T cell repertoires and HLA-DP antigens. The protocol was immunoSEQ multiplex PCR, while the TCRdb copy is restricted to in-frame clones and leaves out a portion. The sample records 90,000 to 130,000 clones, 80% to 95% being singletons. These TCRs are of unknown antigen specificity. Sequences were obtained from CD4+ T cells from PBMCs. The receptors derive from a woman between 18 and 30 years old in good health and CMV-seronegative.

The chain joins TRBV19 to TRBJ2-3; no definite D call. The germline gives CDR1 LNHDA, CDR2 SQIVND (reference sequence). This CDR3 comprises 15 residues. V lost 1 base to trimming and J lost 1 base, with 9 bases between them. Here the CDR3 reads CASSIGSSGTDTQYF. The DNA of the CDR3 is TGTGCCAGTAGTATAGGTAGTTCCGGCACAGATACGCAGTATTTT.

This chain joins TRBV7-9 and TRBJ1-1; 9 bases agree with TRBD1. The V and J ends lost 4 bases and 1 base, in that order; junction bases with no gene match: 10. This CDR3 contains 17 residues. CDR1 and CDR2 (germline): SEHNR, FQNEAQ (reference sequence). CDR3 in DNA: TGTGCCAGCAGCTCCCTCTGGACAGGGGACGCGAACACTGAAGCTTTCTTT. Translated, it gives CASSSLWTGDANTEAFF.

The chain recombines TRBV10-2 with TRBJ2-5; no reliable D call. V dropped 4 bases and J dropped 4 bases, with 7 bases sitting between them. This CDR3 spans 12 amino acids. Germline assignment: CDR1 WSHSY and CDR2 SAAADI. The chain's CDR3 is CASSGQAETQYF. CDR3 coding DNA: TGCGCCAGCAGTGGGCAGGCAGAGACCCAGTACTTC.

This chain links TRBV5-1 with TRBJ2-1; 9 nucleotides agree with TRBD1. Germline V gives CDR1 SGHRS, CDR2 YFSETQ. The CDR3 consists of 16 residues. Germline trimming cut 0 bases from V and 7 bases from J; bases unmatched to any gene: 8. As DNA, the CDR3 is TGCGCCAGCAGCTTGGGGACGGGACAGGGAGGTAATGAGCAGTTCTTC. Protein: CASSLGTGQGGNEQFF.

The chain has TRBV5-1 and TRBJ2-4, with 7 positions matching TRBD1. Germline V gene lookup returns CDR1 SGHRS and CDR2 YFSETQ. V dropped 0 bases and J dropped 7; count of bases not matched to a gene: 7. This CDR3 has 15 amino acids. The chain's CDR3 is CASSLARQGRNIQYF. CDR3 bases: TGCGCCAGCAGCTTGGCCCGACAGGGAAGGAACATTCAGTACTTC.

V is TRBV28 and J is TRBJ1-5; maybe TRBD1 (5 bases). Germline CDR1 is MDHEN and CDR2 is SYDVKM. CDR3 size: 14 residues. The V end lost 4 bases, the J end lost 2 bases, and 9 bases lay between the germline ends. DNA for the CDR3: TGTGCCAGCAGTTCCGTGACAGGCAATCAGCCCCAGCATTTT. Amino acids: CASSSVTGNQPQHF.

Points on this clone: Other DNA sequences of this sample code for an identical CDR3. The chain has TRBV5-1 and TRBJ2-5; 7 bases map to TRBD1. Unmatched junction bases numbered 4, after V lost 4 bases and J lost 1 base. Germline loops: CDR1 SGHRS, CDR2 YFSETQ. CDR3 length: 14 amino acids. CDR3 residues: CASSPDRFQETQYF. As DNA, the CDR3 is TGCGCCAGCAGCCCGGACAGGTTCCAAGAGACCCAGTACTTC.

To note about this clone: An end of the junction differs from the germline gene, which may be a read error. The rearrangement uses TRBV7-7 and TRBJ1-1; D call uncertain. The CDR3 runs 13 residues. Per the germline V gene, CDR1 is SSHAT and CDR2 is FNYEAQ (reference sequence). CDR3 loop: CASSLRGSTEAFF. CDR3 DNA: TGTGCTAGCAGCCTCCGTGGGAGCACTGAAGCTTTCTTT.

The genes are TRBV5-5 and TRBJ2-2; D gene unclear. This CDR3 contains 15 residues. Germline V CDR1 and CDR2: SGHKS, YYEKEE (reference sequence). With 2 bases removed from V and 4 bases from J, the gap between germline ends came to 12 bases. In DNA, the CDR3 is TGTGCCAGCAGCTTTGGCGGTGTGGTCACCGGGGAGCTGTTTTTT. Residues: CASSFGGVVTGELFF.

CDR3 DNA sequence: TGTGCCAGCAGTTTATCGGGGGGACTACTAGCTGCCACCTACGAGCAGTACTTC. It translates to CASSLSGGLLAATYEQYF. The chain is built from TRBV28 and TRBJ2-7; the match to TRBD2 covers 7 bases. Germline loops: CDR1 MDHEN, CDR2 SYDVKM. This CDR3 is 18 amino acids long. With V trimmed by 1 base and J by 2 bases, 14 bases remained unmatched.

V and J are TRBV6-5 and TRBJ1-1, with D possibly matching TRBD1 (6 bases). The CDR3 totals 14 residues. Germline lookup yields CDR1 MNHEY and CDR2 SVGAGI. Trimming took 6 bases from V and 7 from J, leaving 18 bases between them. DNA for the CDR3: TGTGCCAGCAGGGACAGACGGGGCCTTGATGAAGCTTTCTTT. Translating gives CASRDRRGLDEAFF.

This clone was recorded only once. CDR3 region: CASSQEWASGELFF. The CDR3 DNA reads as TGTGCCAGCAGCCAAGAATGGGCCTCCGGGGAGCTGTTTTTT. The V call is TRBV14, the J call TRBJ2-2; D not certain. The V gene's germline CDR1 is SGHDN and CDR2 FVKESK. Between the trimmed V and J ends, which lost 0 bases and 6 bases, there was a span of 8 bases. The CDR3 has 14 residues.